Listed below are T cell receptor beta chains from one sample, sequenced in a study of technical replicates of blood from a handful of donors. Sequenced by immunoSEQ multiplex PCR; TCRdb stores in-frame clones only, minus some. The data hold more than 13,000 clones, with 80% observed a single time. Input material: PBMCs. The receptor set was obtained from a human donor in good health. CDR3s leave out the opening cysteine and the closing phenylalanine or tryptophan. A D gene is named only where the DNA matches it firmly. Only part of the rows carry a size: once, few, many, or a class if the clone is expanded.

>TRBV18|once|TRBD1|TRBJ2-7
ASGPGQSSYEQY
>TRBV7-9|few|TRBD2|TRBJ2-7
ASGLVGSYEQY
>TRBV19|once|TRBD1|TRBJ1-5
ASSIGTGNQPQH
>TRBV5-1|-|-|TRBJ2-3
ASSAGRTSTDTQY
>TRBV7-2|-|-|TRBJ2-2
ASSLGQNTGELF
>TRBV5-4|-|TRBD1|TRBJ2-2
ASSLPQGVANTGELF
>TRBV5-6|-|TRBD1|TRBJ1-2
ASSALTGGVGYT
>TRBV5-1|-|TRBD2|TRBJ2-3
ASSLGASGSTDTQY
>TRBV10-3|-|-|TRBJ1-4
ATTAGATNEKLF
>TRBV5-1|-|TRBD2|TRBJ2-1
ASSPGLAGGEQF
>TRBV5-6|-|TRBD1|TRBJ2-7
ASSLYRGLYEQY
>TRBV10-3|once|TRBD1|TRBJ2-3
AITRDRGGSTDTQY
>TRBV28|-|-|TRBJ1-2
ASIPRWSRVMSYT
>TRBV5-1|-|-|TRBJ1-3
ASSLLSSGNTIY
>TRBV28|-|-|TRBJ2-6
AIQGPGSGANVLT
>TRBV28|-|TRBD1|TRBJ1-2
ASRDRGERLGGYT
>TRBV10-1|few|TRBD1|TRBJ1-4
ASSAGQATNEKLF
>TRBV28|-|-|TRBJ2-1
ASSLLDNGLAPNNEQF
>TRBV25-1|-|-|TRBJ2-2
ASSDSGRYTGELF
>TRBV6-5|-|-|TRBJ2-6
ASSYGGYGANVLT
>TRBV5-1|-|-|TRBJ2-5
ASSLTGSALETQY
>TRBV5-1|-|TRBD2|TRBJ2-3
ASSSVDGRGDTQY
>TRBV7-3|-|-|TRBJ2-1
ASSSFGGNEQF
>TRBV7-9|-|TRBD2|TRBJ2-1
ASSLDVGRANEQF
>TRBV7-3|once|-|TRBJ2-3
ASSSGLLTDTQY
>TRBV2|-|-|TRBJ1-5
ASSDVVRGQPQH
>TRBV19|-|TRBD2|TRBJ2-1
ASSAIEAGGRDNEQF
>TRBV19|-|TRBD1|TRBJ1-5
ASGSQGASQPQH
>TRBV5-1|-|TRBD2|TRBJ2-5
ASSGGRDQETQY
>TRBV28|-|-|TRBJ1-1
ASSYEGRPNTEAF
>TRBV19|-|-|TRBJ2-1
ASSQGSNEQF
>TRBV11-2|-|TRBD2|TRBJ2-7
ASSVAGGPWEQY
>TRBV6-5|few|-|TRBJ2-2
ASRRDQYTGELF
>TRBV10-1|few|-|TRBJ2-2
ASSRTARTGELF
>TRBV18|-|-|TRBJ2-5
ASSPAGEPETQY
>TRBV10-3|-|-|TRBJ2-5
AISERRARQETQY
>TRBV30|once|-|TRBJ1-1
AWSVYRGGNAEAF
>TRBV28|-|TRBD2|TRBJ2-3
ASSFTASGGNTDTQY
>TRBV7-9|-|TRBD2|TRBJ2-5
ASSPGTSGIGEETQY
>TRBV6-5|-|-|TRBJ1-1
ASSRGPNTEAF
>TRBV30|-|-|TRBJ1-5
AWSVGGGYQPQH
>TRBV19|once|TRBD1|TRBJ1-4
ASTRTGGDEKLF
>TRBV19|-|TRBD2|TRBJ2-5
ASSRLAGGGETQY
>TRBV6-4|-|TRBD2|TRBJ2-3
ASSESSGRGDTQY
>TRBV19|once|TRBD2|TRBJ2-7
ASSMLAGDTYEQY
>TRBV7-3|-|TRBD2|TRBJ2-3
ASSLTASGSTDTQY
>TRBV6-1|-|-|TRBJ1-5
ASRLANQPQH
>TRBV5-5|-|TRBD2|TRBJ2-5
ASSMGGMAKTQY
>TRBV5-1|-|TRBD2|TRBJ2-2
ASSLSSGNTGELF
>TRBV5-1|-|-|TRBJ2-5
ASSLGQYQETQY
>TRBV30|-|TRBD1|TRBJ2-7
AWSDPTGVPYEQY
>TRBV6-4|-|-|TRBJ2-1
ASSDSSGSYNEQF
>TRBV4-2|-|TRBD2|TRBJ2-2
ASSQEGPAGTTGELF
>TRBV6-5|-|TRBD1|TRBJ2-3
ASREGQYTDTQY
>TRBV5-1|-|TRBD1|TRBJ2-7
ASSLPGTGGYEQY